This TCR beta chain was recorded in a study of monozygotic twins with inflammatory bowel disease. The study, taken as a whole, reports: Neither one strong signal nor one clonotype associated with IBD was supported. Among T cells, the various subtypes were not distinguishable. Patient-to-patient differences in immunosuppressive treatment may have added variability to the repertoires.

TCRdb reprocessed the 5' RACE reads, with one entry per CDR3 protein and no DNA. This sample contains 93,000 or so distinct CDR3 sequences. In regard to this clonotype: Its antigen is undetermined.

Source material: blood. The TCR comes from a human donor with ulcerative colitis or Crohn's disease, or a healthy co-twin of an affected twin (not recorded which).

The CDR3 region is CASSNTGASGPGEEQFF. The gene calls are TRBV4-3 and TRBJ2-1; checking the TCRdb D call of TRBD2 is not possible without DNA. This CDR3 contains 17 residues. Germline V CDR1 and CDR2: LGHNA, YSLEER.